This TCR beta chain was documented in a study of a mutant IDH1 vaccine in newly diagnosed glioma. Study background: A roughly 60% male, approximately 38% female split and a mean age of about 40 years characterized treated patients. Study conclusions and caveats: Vaccine-induced immune responses were detected in approximately 93% of patients. Changes to the top peripheral T cell clonotypes appeared unrelated to pseudoprogression.

Per germline, CDR1 LGHNA and CDR2 YNFKEQ. This CDR3 region has 12 residues. Deletions cut 3 bases from V and 4 bases from J, with 6 bases between. As to this clone: The antigen is undetermined.

Noted time point: baseline, week 1 (first vaccination visit). Treatment of the sample: pre-vaccination baseline after standard-of-care therapy. Donors had new IDH1-mutant astrocytomas of WHO grade 3 or 4 (ATRX-lost). Sequencing used immunoSEQ multiplex PCR; TCRdb keeps in-frame clones, though not all of them. The sample records 15,000 or so clones, nearly 97% being singletons. Sample: peripheral blood mononuclear cells (PBMCs), taken from a glioma patient treated with radiotherapy, temozolomide or both. This clonotype was obtained from a woman between 18 and 30 years old with glioma. Some clones in this sample may be carry-over from other donors' samples. The chain is built from TRBV4-2 and TRBJ1-1; D gene uncertain. The CDR3 here is CASSQGSTEAFF. The DNA of the CDR3 is TGTGCCAGCAGCCAGGGGTCCACTGAAGCTTTCTTT.